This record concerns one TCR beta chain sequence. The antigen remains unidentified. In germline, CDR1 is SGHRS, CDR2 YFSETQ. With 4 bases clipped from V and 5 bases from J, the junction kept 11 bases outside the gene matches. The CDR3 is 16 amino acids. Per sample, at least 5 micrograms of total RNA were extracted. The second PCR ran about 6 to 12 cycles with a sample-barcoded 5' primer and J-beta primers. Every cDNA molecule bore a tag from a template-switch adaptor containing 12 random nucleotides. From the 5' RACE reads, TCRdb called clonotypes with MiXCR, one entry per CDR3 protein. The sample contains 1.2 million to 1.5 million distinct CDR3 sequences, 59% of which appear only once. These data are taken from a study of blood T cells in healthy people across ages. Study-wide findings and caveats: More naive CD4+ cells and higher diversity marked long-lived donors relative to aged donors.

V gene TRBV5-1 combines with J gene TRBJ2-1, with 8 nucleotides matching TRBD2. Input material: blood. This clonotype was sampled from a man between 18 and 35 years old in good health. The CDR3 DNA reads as TGCGCCAGCAGCGGGGGGACTAGTTCCCCCCACAATGAGCAGTTCTTC. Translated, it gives CASSGGTSSPHNEQFF.